This TCR beta chain appears in the sequencing data of a study of T cell responses to AZD1222 COVID-19 vaccine. Sequencing was performed with immunoSEQ multiplex PCR; in TCRdb, only in-frame clones are kept and a portion is missing. The data contain around 97,000 clones, 90% of them singletons. Germline V gene sequence: CDR1 MGHRA, CDR2 YSYEKL. The CDR3 runs to 14 residues. With 4 bases removed from V and 3 bases from J, the gap between germline ends came to 12 bases. The chain has TRBV4-1 and TRBJ1-2; D may be TRBD1 (5 bases). Sequenced material: peripheral blood, taken on day 0 of AZD1222 vaccination. This receptor was identified in an adult in good health. In DNA, the CDR3 is TGCGCCAGCAGCCCCGGGGGGGTACACTATGGCTACACCTTC. The encoded protein is CASSPGGVHYGYTF.